The subject of this entry is one T cell receptor beta chain. Its antigen is undetermined. Germline is not matched at one junction end, which may reflect a read error. The data originate from a study of T-cell memory formation after mild COVID-19. Germline V lookup: CDR1 MNHNS, CDR2 SASEGT. CDR3 length: 14 amino acids. One entry per CDR3 protein results from TCRdb running MiXCR on the 5' RACE reads. The table lists hundreds of thousands of distinct CDR3 sequences, 15% to 20% of them singletons. Notes on the study in general: A subset of responding clones appeared in pre-infection memory, suggesting cross-reactive memory joined. Later expanders leaned toward CD4+, whereas clones contracting from day 15 to 85 were balanced CD4/CD8.

The clonotype originates from a man between 18 and 29 years old who had mild COVID-19 (a few samples of this study predate the infection). Cell type and time point are not known. The chain joins TRBV6-1 to TRBJ1-4; D possibly corresponds to TRBD1 (5 bases). The sample was PBMCs or a T cell subset sorted from them (not recorded which). This CDR3 is CAIATGDGNEKLFF. CDR3 bases: TGTGCCATCGCGACGGGGGACGGGAATGAAAAACTTTTTTTT.